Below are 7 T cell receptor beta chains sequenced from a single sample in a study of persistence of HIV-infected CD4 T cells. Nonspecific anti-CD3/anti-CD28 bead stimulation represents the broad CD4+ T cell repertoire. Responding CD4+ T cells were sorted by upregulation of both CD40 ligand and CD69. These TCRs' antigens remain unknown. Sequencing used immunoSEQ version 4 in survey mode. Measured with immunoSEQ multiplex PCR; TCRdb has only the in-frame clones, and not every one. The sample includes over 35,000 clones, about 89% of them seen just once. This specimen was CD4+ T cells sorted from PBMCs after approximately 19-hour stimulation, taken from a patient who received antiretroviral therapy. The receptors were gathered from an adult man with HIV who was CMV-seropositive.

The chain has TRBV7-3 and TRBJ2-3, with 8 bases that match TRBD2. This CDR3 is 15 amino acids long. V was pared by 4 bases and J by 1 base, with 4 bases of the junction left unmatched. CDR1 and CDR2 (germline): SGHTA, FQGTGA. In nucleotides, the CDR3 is TGTGCCAGCAGCTCCCGCGGGGGGCGCACAGATACGCAGTATTTT. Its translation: CASSSRGGRTDTQYF.

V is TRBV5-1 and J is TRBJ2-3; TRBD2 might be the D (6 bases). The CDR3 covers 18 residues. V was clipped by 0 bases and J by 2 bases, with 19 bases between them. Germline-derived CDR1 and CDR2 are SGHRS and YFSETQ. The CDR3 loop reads CASSLVAPWDFHTDTQYF. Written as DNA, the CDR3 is TGCGCCAGCAGCTTGGTGGCCCCATGGGACTTCCACACAGATACGCAGTATTTT.

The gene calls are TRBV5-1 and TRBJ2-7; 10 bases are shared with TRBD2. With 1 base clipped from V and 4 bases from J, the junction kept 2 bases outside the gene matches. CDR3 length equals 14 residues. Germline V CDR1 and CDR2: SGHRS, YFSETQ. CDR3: CASSLSGGAYEQYF. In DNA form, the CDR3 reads TGCGCCAGCAGCTTGAGCGGGGGGGCGTACGAGCAGTACTTC.

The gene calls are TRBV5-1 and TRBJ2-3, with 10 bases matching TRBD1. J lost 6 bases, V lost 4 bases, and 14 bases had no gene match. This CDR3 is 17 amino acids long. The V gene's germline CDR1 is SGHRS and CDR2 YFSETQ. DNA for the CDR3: TGCGCCAGCAGCAAGGGACAGGGGCCCGGTGGCCTGGATACGCAGTATTTT. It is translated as CASSKGQGPGGLDTQYF.

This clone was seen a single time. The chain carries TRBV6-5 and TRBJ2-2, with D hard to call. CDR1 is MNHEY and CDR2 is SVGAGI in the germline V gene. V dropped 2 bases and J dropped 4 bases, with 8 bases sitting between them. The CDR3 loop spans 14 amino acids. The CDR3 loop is CASSYPVGTGELFF. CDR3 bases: TGTGCCAGCAGTTACCCCGTTGGCACCGGGGAGCTGTTTTTT.

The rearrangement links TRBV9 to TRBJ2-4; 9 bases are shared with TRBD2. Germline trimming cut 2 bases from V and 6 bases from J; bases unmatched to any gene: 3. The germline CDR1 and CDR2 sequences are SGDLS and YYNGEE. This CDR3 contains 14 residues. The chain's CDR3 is CASSVTSGGNIQYF. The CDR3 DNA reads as TGTGCCAGCAGCGTGACTAGCGGTGGAAACATTCAGTACTTC.

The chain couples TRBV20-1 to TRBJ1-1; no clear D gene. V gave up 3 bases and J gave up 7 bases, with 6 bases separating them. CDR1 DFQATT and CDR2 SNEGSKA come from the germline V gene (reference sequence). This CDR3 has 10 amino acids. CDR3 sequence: CSASSFEAFF. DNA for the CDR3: TGCAGTGCTAGTAGTTTTGAAGCTTTCTTT.